The entry below gives a single TCR beta chain sequence along with its context. The entry originates in a study of human T cells and chemical hapten exposure. J gave up 7 bases and V 5 bases, and 9 bases lay outside the gene matches. Germline CDR1 reads SGHDT; CDR2 reads YYEEEE. The CDR3 contains 15 residues. Noted time point: patch test 3, about 24 weeks after DPC sensitization. As for treatment: therapeutic diphenylcyclopropenone sensitization with weekly scalp DPC. Blood draws came before every patch-test application. Unique molecular identifiers were attached to individual cDNA molecules within the library. TCRdb re-called the RACE reads with MiXCR, one entry per CDR3 protein. The top ten hold approximately 3% of the sample, which has 100,000 to 120,000 distinct CDR3 sequences, approximately 36% seen once.

Here the sequenced sample was whole blood, taken in connection with sensitization to the hapten diphenylcyclopropenone (DPC). The chain couples TRBV5-6 to TRBJ2-4; 10 bases map to TRBD1. The receptor was isolated from a man in his forties with alopecia areata. Some clones in this sample may be carry-over from other donors' samples. CDR3: CASRETGTGENIQYF. DNA for the CDR3: TGTGCCAGCAGGGAAACCGGGACAGGGGAGAACATTCAGTACTTC.